This TCR beta chain was sequenced for a study of beta chain features in type 1 diabetes. V shed 11 bases and J shed 6 bases, with 19 bases lying between them. The CDR3 is made up of 13 amino acids. CDR1 SEHNR and CDR2 FQNEAQ come from the germline V gene (reference sequence). This clone has only a few counts. Of the isolated RNA, all was reverse transcribed, and so the sequenced material was expressed TCRB transcripts. This table comes from immunoSEQ multiplex PCR, and its TCRdb copy is limited to in-frame clones, with some not included. The sample has a few hundred thousand clones; around an eighth are singletons.

Source material: naive CD4+ T cells from blood. This clonotype originated in a young man in good health. The gene calls are TRBV7-9 and TRBJ1-2; D remains ambiguous. The CDR3 coding sequence is TGTGCCGGCATGGGGTGGAGGCAGAATGGCTACACCTTC. It encodes CAGMGWRQNGYTF.